The rows below give T cell receptor beta chains drawn from one sample of a study of regulatory T cells in long-lasting Graves disease. MiXCR, applied by TCRdb to the multiplex PCR reads, yields one record per CDR3 protein. The data hold 530,000 or so distinct CDR3 sequences, with roughly 12% observed a single time. This sample also appeared in a second study, on T cells in Graves' hyperthyroidism and ophthalmopathy.

The sample was peripheral blood mononuclear cells (PBMCs), taken at new diagnosis, from a patient treated with antithyroid drugs. These receptors were obtained from a man aged 25-45 years with Graves disease. Each CDR3 is given with its conserved first and last residue. A D gene is named only where the DNA matches it firmly. Clone size, where shown, is once, few, many, or a class for clones that have expanded.

abundance: many
j_gene: TRBJ1-4
d_gene: TRBD1
v_gene: TRBV15
CDR3aa: CATSRLGQVDEKLFF
CDR3nt: TGTGCCACCAGCAGACTAGGACAGGTGGATGAAAAACTGTTTTTT

abundance: many
j_gene: TRBJ2-1
d_gene: TRBD2
v_gene: TRBV27
CDR3aa: CASSPLAGVGDEQFF
CDR3nt: TGTGCCAGCAGTCCCTTAGCGGGAGTGGGGGATGAGCAGTTCTTC

abundance: few
j_gene: TRBJ1-2
d_gene: TRBD1
v_gene: TRBV29-1
CDR3aa: CSVVGRGLVGYTF
CDR3nt: TGCAGCGTTGTGGGCAGGGGGCTTGTTGGCTACACCTTC

abundance: .
j_gene: TRBJ2-1
d_gene: TRBD2
v_gene: TRBV12-5
CDR3aa: CASGLSLAGGLPGDEQFF
CDR3nt: TGTGCTAGTGGTTTGAGTCTAGCGGGAGGGCTACCCGGGGATGAGCAGTTCTTC

abundance: many
j_gene: TRBJ2-1
d_gene: TRBD2
v_gene: TRBV20-1
CDR3aa: CSARNPAGPSYNEQFF
CDR3nt: TGCAGTGCTAGAAACCCAGCGGGGCCTTCCTACAATGAGCAGTTCTTC

abundance: many
j_gene: TRBJ2-7
d_gene: .
v_gene: TRBV10-3
CDR3aa: CAISEGGGAAYEQYF
CDR3nt: TGTGCCATCAGTGAGGGAGGGGGGGCGGCCTACGAGCAGTACTTC

abundance: many
j_gene: TRBJ2-1
d_gene: .
v_gene: TRBV30
CDR3aa: CAWSEGLLYNEQFF
CDR3nt: TGTGCCTGGAGTGAGGGACTTCTTTACAATGAGCAGTTCTTC

abundance: many
j_gene: TRBJ2-2
d_gene: .
v_gene: TRBV20-1
CDR3aa: CSPKGGDTGELFF
CDR3nt: TGCAGTCCGAAAGGGGGTGACACCGGGGAGCTGTTTTTT

abundance: many
j_gene: TRBJ2-7
d_gene: .
v_gene: TRBV11-1
CDR3aa: CASSWDPGDRTYEQYF
CDR3nt: TGTGCCAGCAGCTGGGACCCGGGCGACAGGACCTACGAGCAGTACTTC

abundance: many
j_gene: TRBJ2-7
d_gene: .
v_gene: TRBV7-9
CDR3aa: CASSSRDGYEQYF
CDR3nt: TGTGCCAGCAGCTCGCGGGACGGCTACGAGCAGTACTTC

abundance: .
j_gene: TRBJ2-3
d_gene: TRBD2
v_gene: TRBV9
CDR3aa: CASSVSGSSRDTQYF
CDR3nt: TGTGCCAGCAGCGTTAGCGGGAGTTCGCGAGATACGCAGTATTTT

abundance: few
j_gene: TRBJ1-4
d_gene: .
v_gene: TRBV6-1
CDR3aa: CASNKLGSLDEKLFF
CDR3nt: TGTGCCAGCAACAAACTGGGCAGCCTAGATGAAAAACTGTTTTTT

abundance: many
j_gene: TRBJ2-7
d_gene: .
v_gene: TRBV6-5
CDR3aa: CASSSRRGGAYEQYF
CDR3nt: TGTGCCAGCAGTTCGCGTCGCGGGGGCGCCTACGAGCAGTACTTC

abundance: .
j_gene: TRBJ2-7
d_gene: .
v_gene: TRBV2
CDR3aa: CASRGRTTTYEQYF
CDR3nt: TGTGCCAGCAGAGGGAGGACGACTACCTACGAGCAGTACTTC

abundance: few
j_gene: TRBJ1-3
d_gene: .
v_gene: TRBV10-1
CDR3aa: CASRNTIHF
CDR3nt: TGCGCCAGTAGAAACACCATACATTTT

abundance: .
j_gene: TRBJ1-5
d_gene: TRBD1
v_gene: TRBV20-1
CDR3aa: CSASGRGLVDNQPQHF
CDR3nt: TGCAGTGCTAGTGGCAGGGGGCTCGTGGACAATCAGCCCCAGCATTTT

abundance: few
j_gene: TRBJ2-7
d_gene: .
v_gene: TRBV3-1
CDR3aa: CASSQLLSSYEQYF
CDR3nt: TGTGCCAGCAGCCAACTCCTGTCCTCCTACGAGCAGTACTTC

abundance: many
j_gene: TRBJ2-5
d_gene: .
v_gene: TRBV12-3/TRBV12-4
CDR3aa: CASSFGAQRAQYF
CDR3nt: TGTGCCAGCAGTTTCGGGGCGCAAAGGGCCCAGTACTTC

abundance: many
j_gene: TRBJ1-1
d_gene: .
v_gene: TRBV5-1
CDR3aa: CASTLGTVNTEAFF
CDR3nt: TGCGCCAGCACCCTAGGGACGGTGAACACTGAAGCTTTCTTT

abundance: many
j_gene: TRBJ2-1
d_gene: TRBD2
v_gene: TRBV20-1
CDR3aa: CSAPKGLHSCNEQFF
CDR3nt: TGCAGTGCTCCGAAGGGACTACACTCCTGCAATGAGCAGTTCTTC

abundance: .
j_gene: TRBJ1-3
d_gene: .
v_gene: TRBV18
CDR3aa: CASSPQFSGNTIYF
CDR3nt: TGTGCCAGCTCACCGCAATTCTCTGGAAACACCATATATTTT

abundance: many
j_gene: TRBJ2-1
d_gene: .
v_gene: TRBV5-6
CDR3aa: CASSLDATPYNEQFF
CDR3nt: TGTGCCAGCAGCTTGGACGCTACCCCCTACAATGAGCAGTTCTTC

abundance: many
j_gene: TRBJ1-2
d_gene: TRBD1
v_gene: TRBV6-1
CDR3aa: CASSGIQGGNYGYTF
CDR3nt: TGTGCCAGCAGTGGGATACAGGGGGGAAACTATGGCTACACCTTC

abundance: .
j_gene: TRBJ2-7
d_gene: .
v_gene: TRBV20-1
CDR3aa: CSARVGSPRGEQYF
CDR3nt: TGCAGTGCTAGAGTCGGGAGCCCCCGCGGGGAGCAGTACTTC

abundance: many
j_gene: TRBJ2-1
d_gene: TRBD2
v_gene: TRBV20-1
CDR3aa: CSASRLAGGYEQFF
CDR3nt: TGCAGTGCTAGTAGGCTAGCGGGAGGGTATGAGCAGTTCTTC

abundance: .
j_gene: TRBJ2-2
d_gene: .
v_gene: TRBV5-4
CDR3aa: CASSPNPDANTGELFF
CDR3nt: TGTGCCAGCAGCCCTAACCCCGACGCGAACACCGGGGAGCTGTTTTTT

abundance: many
j_gene: TRBJ2-1
d_gene: TRBD2
v_gene: TRBV7-9
CDR3aa: CASRAPSGGDEQFF
CDR3nt: TGTGCCAGCAGAGCCCCTAGCGGGGGGGATGAGCAGTTCTTC

abundance: many
j_gene: TRBJ2-7
d_gene: .
v_gene: TRBV24-1
CDR3aa: CATSDSGQGNEQYF
CDR3nt: TGTGCCACCAGTGATTCCGGACAAGGTAACGAGCAGTACTTC

abundance: .
j_gene: TRBJ2-3
d_gene: .
v_gene: TRBV18
CDR3aa: CASPPDEGRTDTQYF
CDR3nt: TGTGCCAGCCCTCCGGATGAGGGGCGCACAGATACGCAGTATTTT

abundance: many
j_gene: TRBJ2-1
d_gene: TRBD2
v_gene: TRBV20-1
CDR3aa: CSAKGLAGYNEQFF
CDR3nt: TGCAGTGCTAAAGGACTAGCGGGATACAATGAGCAGTTCTTC

abundance: few
j_gene: TRBJ2-4
d_gene: TRBD1
v_gene: TRBV19
CDR3aa: CASSPGQGIIAKNIQYF
CDR3nt: TGTGCCAGTAGCCCGGGACAGGGGATCATAGCCAAAAACATTCAGTACTTC

abundance: many
j_gene: TRBJ2-1
d_gene: TRBD2
v_gene: TRBV11-3
CDR3aa: CASSSHRSIGRGAEQFF
CDR3nt: TGTGCCAGCAGCTCCCACCGAAGTATCGGGAGGGGTGCTGAGCAGTTCTTC

abundance: once
j_gene: TRBJ2-4
d_gene: .
v_gene: TRBV5-1
CDR3aa: CASSVDPGLPTQYF
CDR3nt: TGCGCCAGCAGCGTCGACCCGGGACTCCCGACTCAGTACTTC

abundance: .
j_gene: TRBJ2-7
d_gene: TRBD2
v_gene: TRBV7-6
CDR3aa: CASSLVAGVDDEQYF
CDR3nt: TGTGCCAGCAGCTTAGTAGCGGGAGTTGATGACGAGCAGTACTTC

abundance: many
j_gene: TRBJ2-3
d_gene: TRBD2
v_gene: TRBV5-1
CDR3aa: CASRPPSGSVTDTQYF
CDR3nt: TGCGCCAGCAGACCCCCTAGCGGGAGCGTCACAGATACGCAGTATTTT

abundance: many
j_gene: TRBJ2-1
d_gene: .
v_gene: TRBV12-3/TRBV12-4
CDR3aa: CASRGSSGLRSYNEQFF
CDR3nt: TGTGCCAGCAGGGGATCCTCGGGACTTCGCTCCTACAATGAGCAGTTCTTC

abundance: few
j_gene: TRBJ2-1
d_gene: TRBD2
v_gene: TRBV7-9
CDR3aa: CASSSFPTSGSFDNEQFF
CDR3nt: TGTGCCAGCAGCTCCTTCCCGACTAGCGGGAGTTTCGACAATGAGCAGTTCTTC

abundance: many
j_gene: TRBJ2-5
d_gene: TRBD2
v_gene: TRBV20-1
CDR3aa: CSARSSGRVGETQYF
CDR3nt: TGCAGTGCTAGAAGTAGCGGGAGGGTGGGAGAGACCCAGTACTTC